This paragraph reports one TCR beta chain. These data originate in a study of OX40 agonist ivuxolimab in advanced cancers. Study overall: The dose-escalation cohort had hepatocellular carcinoma, melanoma, renal cell or head and neck cancer.

The CDR3 runs to 14 residues. The repertoire was sequenced with immunoSEQ multiplex PCR; TCRdb's copy has only in-frame clones and lacks some. The sample includes about 74,000 clones, around 84% of them seen just once. Specimen: CD4+ or CD8+ T cells sorted from blood, collected in a trial of the OX40 agonist ivuxolimab. V is TRBV23-1 and J is TRBJ2-3, with D perhaps matching TRBD2 (5 bases). TRBV23-1 is an open reading frame, and its role is uncertain. The source of this sequence is an adult with an advanced solid tumor such as melanoma, head and neck, liver or kidney cancer. CDR3 sequence (DNA): TGCGCAAGACCACTAGGCCGGGCCTCAGATACGCAGTATTTT. This sequence encodes CARPLGRASDTQYF.